Below, 2 T cell receptor beta chains from the same sample are listed, as sequenced in a study of CD8 T cells in Susac syndrome (dated by TCRdb to the late 2010s). Library preparation used the immunoSEQ multiplex PCR assay. RNA was extracted with the RNeasy kit and roughly 0.5 to 1 ug was reverse transcribed using random hexamers. Clones were called with MiXCR by TCRdb after fastp trimmed the public reads at Q25, and only in-frame beta chains were retained. When rows share a CDR3 protein, they turn into one entry using the most common DNA and genes. Here the sample has 150,000 to 200,000 distinct CDR3 sequences; roughly 96% occur a single time. The biggest ten clones account for roughly 0.094% of the sample. Sequenced: CD4+ T cells from PBMCs. These receptors came from a human donor with multiple sclerosis.

This clonotype was observed once. The V call is TRBV9, the J call TRBJ2-1; D ambiguous. This CDR3 is built from 13 residues. V was trimmed by 0 bases and J by 7 bases, leaving 8 bases between them. Looked up from germline, CDR1 is SGDLS and CDR2 is YYNGEE. CDR3 sequence (DNA): TGTGCCAGCAGCGTAGAGGTTTTGAATGAGCAGTTCTTC. Protein: CASSVEVLNEQFF. Full variable domain (rest looked up from reference TRBV9 and TRBJ2-1): DSGVTQTPKHLITATGQRVTLRCSPRSGDLSVYWYQQSLDQGLQFLIQYYNGEERAKGNILERFSAQQFPDLHSELNLSSLELGDSALYFCASSVEVLNEQFFGPGTRLTVL.

This sequence joins TRBV29-1 and TRBJ2-5, with D perhaps being TRBD1 or TRBD2 (5 bases each). V was clipped by 4 bases and J by 5 bases, with 14 bases between them. The germline V gene has CDR1 SQVTM and CDR2 ANQGSEA. This CDR3 is built from 13 residues. The CDR3 loop reads CSVVRGVSETQYF. The CDR3 region has the DNA TGCAGCGTTGTTAGGGGAGTCTCGGAGACCCAGTACTTC.